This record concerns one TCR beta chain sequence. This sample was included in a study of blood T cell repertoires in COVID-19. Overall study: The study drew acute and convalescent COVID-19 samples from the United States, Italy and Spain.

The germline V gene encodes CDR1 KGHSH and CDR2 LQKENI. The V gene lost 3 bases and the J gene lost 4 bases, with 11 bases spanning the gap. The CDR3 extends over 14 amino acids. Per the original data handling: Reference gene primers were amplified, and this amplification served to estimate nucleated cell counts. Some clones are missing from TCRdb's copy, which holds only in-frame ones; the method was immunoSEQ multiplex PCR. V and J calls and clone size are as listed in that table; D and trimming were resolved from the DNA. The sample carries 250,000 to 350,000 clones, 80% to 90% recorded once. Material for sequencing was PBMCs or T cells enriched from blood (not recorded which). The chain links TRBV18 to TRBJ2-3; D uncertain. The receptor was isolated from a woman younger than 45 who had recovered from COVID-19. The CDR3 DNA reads TGTGCCAGCTCACCGGCCCAGCGCGCAGATACGCAGTATTTT. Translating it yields CASSPAQRADTQYF.